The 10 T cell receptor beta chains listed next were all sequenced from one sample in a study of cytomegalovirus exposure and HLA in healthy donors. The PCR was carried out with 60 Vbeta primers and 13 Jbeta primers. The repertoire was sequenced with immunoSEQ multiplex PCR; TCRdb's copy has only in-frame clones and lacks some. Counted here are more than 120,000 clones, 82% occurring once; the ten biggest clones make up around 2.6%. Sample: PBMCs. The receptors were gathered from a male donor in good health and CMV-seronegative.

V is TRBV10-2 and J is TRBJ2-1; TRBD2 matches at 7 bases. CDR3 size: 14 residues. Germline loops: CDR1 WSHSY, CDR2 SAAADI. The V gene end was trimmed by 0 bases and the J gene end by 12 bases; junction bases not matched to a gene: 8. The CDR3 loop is CASSESGGSGGQFF. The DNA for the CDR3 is TGCGCCAGCAGTGAGTCGGGCGGGAGTGGGGGGCAGTTCTTC.

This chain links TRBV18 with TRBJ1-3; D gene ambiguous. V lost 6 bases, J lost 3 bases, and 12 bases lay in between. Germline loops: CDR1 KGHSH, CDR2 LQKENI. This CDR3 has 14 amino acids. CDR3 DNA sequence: TGTGCCAGCTCGTCCCAGGATCTTGGAAACACCATATATTTT. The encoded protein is CASSSQDLGNTIYF. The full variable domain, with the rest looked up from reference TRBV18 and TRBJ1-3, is NAGVMQNPRHLVRRRGQEARLRCSPMKGHSHVYWYRQLPEEGLKFMVYLQKENIIDESGMPKERFSAEFPKEGPSILRIQQVVRGDSAAYFCASSSQDLGNTIYFGEGSWLTVV.

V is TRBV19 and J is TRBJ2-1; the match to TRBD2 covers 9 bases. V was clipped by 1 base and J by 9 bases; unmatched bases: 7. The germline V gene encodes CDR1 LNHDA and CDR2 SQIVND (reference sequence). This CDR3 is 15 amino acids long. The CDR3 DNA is TGTGCCAGTAGTATAGGACTAGCGGAAGGGGGTGAGCAGTTCTTC. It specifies CASSIGLAEGGEQFF.

This chain's CDR3 is CAWAGRPWDTQYF. CDR3 coding DNA: TGTGCCTGGGCGGGGAGGCCCTGGGATACGCAGTATTTT. V and J are TRBV30 and TRBJ2-3, with D possibly being TRBD2 (6 bases). CDR1 is GTSNPN and CDR2 is SVGIG in the germline V gene (reference sequence). Trimming removed 5 bases from V and 6 bases from J, with 15 bases in between. This CDR3 contains 13 residues.

The CDR3 DNA follows: TGTGCCAGCAGGCGACAGGGGCTGTCCACCATATATTTT. Translation: CASRRQGLSTIYF. The chain carries TRBV6-5 and TRBJ1-3; 8 nucleotides line up with TRBD1. The CDR3 totals 13 residues. Unmatched junction bases numbered 7, after V lost 6 bases and J lost 9 bases. Germline values: CDR1 MNHEY, CDR2 SVGAGI.

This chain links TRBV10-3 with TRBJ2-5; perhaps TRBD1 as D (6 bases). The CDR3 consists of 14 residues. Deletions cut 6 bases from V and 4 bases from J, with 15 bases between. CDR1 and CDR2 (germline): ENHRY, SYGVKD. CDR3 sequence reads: CAIRGRGKGETQYF. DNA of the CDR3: TGTGCCATCAGGGGAAGGGGGAAGGGAGAGACCCAGTACTTC.

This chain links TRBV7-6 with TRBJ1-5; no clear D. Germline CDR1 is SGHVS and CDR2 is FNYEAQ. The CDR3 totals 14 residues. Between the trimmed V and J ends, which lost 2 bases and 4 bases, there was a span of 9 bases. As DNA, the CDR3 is TGTGCCAGCAGCTTAAGCGGACCTAATCAGCCCCAGCATTTT. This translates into CASSLSGPNQPQHF.

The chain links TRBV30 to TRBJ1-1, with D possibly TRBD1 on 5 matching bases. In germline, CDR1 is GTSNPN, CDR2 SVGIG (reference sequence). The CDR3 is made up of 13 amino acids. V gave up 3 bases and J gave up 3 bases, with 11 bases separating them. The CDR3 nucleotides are TGTGCCTGGAGCCGGGGGTCGGACACTGAAGCTTTCTTT. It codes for CAWSRGSDTEAFF.

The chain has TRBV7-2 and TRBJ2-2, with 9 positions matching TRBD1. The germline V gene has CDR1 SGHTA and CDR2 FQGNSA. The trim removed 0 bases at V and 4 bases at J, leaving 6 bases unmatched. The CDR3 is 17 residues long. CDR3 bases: TGTGCCAGCAGCTTAGCGCATCCGGGACAGGGCACCGGGGAGCTGTTTTTT. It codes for CASSLAHPGQGTGELFF.

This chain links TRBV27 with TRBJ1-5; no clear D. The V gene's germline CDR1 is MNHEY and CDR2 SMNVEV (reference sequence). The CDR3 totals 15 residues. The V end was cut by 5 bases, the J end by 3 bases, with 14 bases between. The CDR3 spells CASSPKGGYNQPQHF. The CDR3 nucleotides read TGTGCCAGCAGTCCTAAGGGAGGGTACAATCAGCCCCAGCATTTT.